This T cell receptor beta chain was identified in a study of beta chain features in type 1 diabetes. Study results and caveats: More deletions and fewer insertions at VDJ junctions were found in patients with type 1 diabetes. Shorter TCRB CDR3s, moderately but significantly so, marked every one of the four CD4+ subsets in Type 1 diabetes patients. Healthy donors had naive, central memory and Treg TCRB repertoires that appeared less similar than those seen among patients.

Sampling consisted of one heparinised blood draw per donor, averaging roughly 110 mL. Points on this clone: Its antigen is not identified.

The sequenced template was cDNA made from the entire isolated RNA. Produced via immunoSEQ multiplex PCR; TCRdb's table is partial and in-frame only. This sample has over 150,000 clones; about 8% occur once, and the top ten carry roughly 1%. The CDR3 has 13 residues. CDR1 SGHTA and CDR2 FQGNSA come from the germline V gene. The V end was cut by 2 bases, the J end by 0 bases, with 4 bases between. The TCR comes from a woman between 40 and 50 years old with type 1 diabetes. The chain recombines TRBV7-2 with TRBJ1-1; no definite D call. Specimen: central memory CD4+ T cells from blood. The CDR3 protein is CASSLSMNTEAFF. DNA for the CDR3: TGTGCCAGCAGCTTAAGCATGAACACTGAAGCTTTCTTT.